This T cell receptor (beta chain) was profiled in a study of shared clonotypes between healthy human individuals. Positively selected for CCR7, the CD45RO-negative cells used as naive CD8 cells excluded terminally differentiated effector memory CD45RA+ cells. Assay: immunoSEQ multiplex PCR; the TCRdb copy retains only in-frame clones and omits some. In the table there are roughly 2.1 million clones, approximately 94% of which are singletons. Trimming removed 0 bases at V and 9 bases at J, with 10 bases between. CDR3 length equals 13 residues. Germline CDR1 reads SEHNR; CDR2 reads FQNEAQ (reference sequence).

The specimen sequenced was naive CD8+ T cells from PBMCs. V gene TRBV7-9 combines with J gene TRBJ2-3; D unclear. This receptor was obtained from a man aged 18 to 29 in good health. Some clones in this sample may be carry-over from other donors' samples. The CDR3 DNA sequence: TGTGCCAGCAGCTTAGCGCTCGAGCGAACGCAGTATTTT. Protein sequence: CASSLALERTQYF.